Shown below are 28 T cell receptor beta chains from a single sample sequenced in a study of Graves' ophthalmopathy and Graves' hyperthyroidism. RNA transcripts provided the template for amplifying TCR beta CDR3 regions. Investigators did first-round RT-PCR with HTBI primers, then second-round multiplex PCR. A single record per CDR3 protein comes from TCRdb applying MiXCR to the multiplex PCR reads. The sample consists of 500,000 to 700,000 distinct CDR3 sequences, 22% of them appearing once. The sample was peripheral blood. All receptors come from a woman in her late teens or twenties with stable Graves' hyperthyroidism. Some clones in this sample may be carry-over from other donors' samples.

This clonotype occurred many times. The chain joins TRBV24-1 to TRBJ1-2; 8 nucleotides match TRBD1. V lost 3 bases and J lost 8; bases outside the gene matches: 4. Germline CDR1 is KGHDR and CDR2 is SFDVKD. This CDR3 has 13 amino acids. CDR3 in DNA: TGTGCCACCAGTGATGGACAGGGTAAAGGCTACACCTTC. Translated: CATSDGQGKGYTF.

Many counts were recorded for this clonotype. The J gene is TRBJ1-5, the V gene TRBV12-5; D gene ambiguous. Trimming removed 6 bases at V and 9 bases at J, with 15 bases between. The CDR3 totals 13 residues. The germline V gene has CDR1 LGHNT and CDR2 FRNRAP. In DNA, the CDR3 is TGTGCTAGTGGGGCTGACTGGATCCGGCCCCAGCATTTT. Translation gives CASGADWIRPQHF.

This clonotype was counted many times. The conserved phenylalanine or tryptophan is not found at the CDR3 terminus, so this likely reflects a read error. The V gene is TRBV6-5, the J gene TRBJ1-2; D might be TRBD1 (6 bases). Per the germline V gene, CDR1 is MNHEY and CDR2 is SVGAGI. V lost 8 bases to trimming and J lost 3 bases, with 13 bases between them. This CDR3 comprises 13 residues. The CDR3 nucleotides are TGTGCCAGCGGATTAAGGGGGGACTATGGCTACACCCTC. Translating it yields CASGLRGDYGYTL.

The chain recombines TRBV6-2 or TRBV6-3 with TRBJ1-1; 7 nucleotides align to TRBD1. The CDR3 totals 14 residues. The germline CDR1 and CDR2 sequences are MNHEY and SVGEGT. The V and J ends lost 3 bases and 7 bases, in that order; junction bases with no gene match: 8. This CDR3 is CASSYDRVFGEAFF. CDR3 coding DNA: TGTGCCAGCAGTTATGACAGGGTCTTTGGTGAAGCTTTCTTT.

This clonotype was detected many times. The rearrangement links TRBV13 to TRBJ1-1; unclear D gene. CDR1 PRHDT and CDR2 FYEKMQ come from the germline V gene (reference sequence). Trimming shortened V by 2 bases and J by 3 bases, and 16 bases separated the two germline ends. This CDR3 is built from 16 residues. The CDR3 here is CASSLMRGGWHTEAFF. In DNA, the CDR3 is TGTGCCAGCAGCTTAATGCGGGGAGGGTGGCACACTGAAGCTTTCTTT. The complete variable domain, with remaining parts taken from reference TRBV13 and TRBJ1-1, reads AAGVIQSPRHLIKEKRETATLKCYPIPRHDTVYWYQQGPGQDPQFLISFYEKMQSDKGSIPDRFSAQQFSDYHSELNMSSLELGDSALYFCASSLMRGGWHTEAFFGQGTRLTVV.

This clonotype was picked up many times. The chain employs TRBV6-1 and TRBJ2-7, with TRBD2 matching over 9 bases. The CDR3 spans 15 residues. V shed 6 bases and J 0 bases; nucleotides not matched to a gene: 6. From germline, CDR1 is MNHNS and CDR2 SASEGT. The CDR3 here is CASSQTSGPSYEQYF. CDR3 DNA sequence: TGTGCCAGCAGCCAAACTAGCGGGCCCTCCTACGAGCAGTACTTC.

CDR3 sequence: CASSPGPLGTQYF. DNA of the CDR3: TGTGCCAGCAGCCCCGGGCCCCTCGGGACCCAGTACTTC. This chain uses TRBV2 with TRBJ2-5; D is unclear. This CDR3 contains 13 residues. Germline V CDR1 and CDR2: SNHLY, FYNNEI. Trimming left V 6 bases short and J 7 bases short, with 15 bases between.

This clonotype was counted only a few times. The V gene is TRBV30, the J gene TRBJ2-2, with D tentatively TRBD1 (5 bases). The CDR3 covers 14 residues. V was shortened by 4 bases and J by 0 bases, with 9 bases between the two germline ends. Germline CDR1 is GTSNPN and CDR2 is SVGIG (reference sequence). CDR3 residues: CAWNPGSNTGELFF. DNA of the CDR3: TGTGCCTGGAACCCAGGGTCGAACACCGGGGAGCTGTTTTTT.

The chain links TRBV12-3 or TRBV12-4 to TRBJ2-5, with 14 positions matching TRBD2. The V and J ends lost 6 bases and 3 bases, in that order; junction bases with no gene match: 9. This CDR3 comprises 17 residues. Written as DNA, the CDR3 is TGTGCCAGCAGCCCGGGGGGGACTAGCGGGAGTAAAGAGACCCAGTACTTC. Its translation is CASSPGGTSGSKETQYF.

This chain uses TRBV7-2 with TRBJ2-5, with D maybe TRBD2 (6 bases). Germline V gives CDR1 SGHTA, CDR2 FQGNSA. Trimming left V 2 bases short and J 2 bases short, with 12 bases between. CDR3 length equals 15 residues. The CDR3 here is CASSLSGVEQETQYF. The CDR3 coding sequence is TGTGCCAGCAGCTTATCGGGGGTGGAGCAAGAGACCCAGTACTTC.

This clonotype has ten or more counts. At one end, the junction sequence differs from germline, possibly due to a read error. The rearrangement uses TRBV13 and TRBJ1-1; TRBD1 aligns across 9 bases. The CDR3 covers 16 residues. Germline V gene sequence: CDR1 PRHDT, CDR2 FYEKMQ (reference sequence). Here the CDR3 reads CASSVGQGMGNTEAFF. CDR3 nucleotide sequence: TGTGCCAGCAGCGTAGGACAGGGGATGGGGAACACTGAAGCTTTCTTT.

The sample holds a few counts of this clonotype. The chain combines TRBV12-3 or TRBV12-4 with TRBJ1-2, with unresolved D. V gave up 2 bases and J gave up 4 bases, with 8 bases separating them. The CDR3 has 13 residues. The CDR3 region is CASSLFPAYGYTF. The DNA of the CDR3 is TGTGCCAGCAGTTTATTCCCGGCCTATGGCTACACCTTC.

The chain recombines TRBV7-3 with TRBJ2-7; D possibly corresponds to TRBD2 (5 bases). The CDR3 runs to 15 residues. V lost 2 bases to trimming and J lost 0 bases, with 11 bases between them. Per germline, CDR1 SGHTA and CDR2 FQGTGA. CDR3 nucleotide sequence: TGTGCCAGCAGCTTATCGGTGGGGAGCTCCTACGAGCAGTACTTC. It translates to CASSLSVGSSYEQYF.

At least ten counts were recorded for this clonotype. CDR3 sequence: CASLRQGGGETQYF. Here the CDR3 DNA reads TGTGCCAGCCTACGACAGGGTGGAGGGGAGACCCAGTACTTC. J is TRBJ2-5 and V is TRBV2; D might be TRBD1 (7 bases). Trimming took 8 bases from V and 5 from J, leaving 18 bases between them. CDR1 and CDR2 (germline): SNHLY, FYNNEI. CDR3 length: 14 residues.

This clonotype was counted between two and nine times. The junction departs from germline at one end; a sequencing error may be responsible. The V and J genes are TRBV30 and TRBJ1-1; D might be TRBD1 (5 bases). Germline V CDR1 and CDR2: GTSNPN, SVGIG (reference sequence). The CDR3 is made up of 14 amino acids. The CDR3 spells CAWGVYGGTTEAFF. Written as DNA, the CDR3 is TGTGCCTGGGGTGTTTACGGGGGAACCACTGAAGCTTTCTTT.

In its sample, this clonotype was seen many times. This chain uses TRBV6-5 with TRBJ1-5; TRBD1 matches 7 bases. Looked up from germline, CDR1 is MNHEY and CDR2 is SVGAGI. J was trimmed by 6 bases and V by 8 bases; bases with no gene match: 13. This CDR3 contains 15 residues. This CDR3 reads CASRNLGGGGQPQHF. The CDR3 DNA follows: TGTGCCAGCCGTAACTTAGGGGGCGGGGGTCAGCCCCAGCATTTT.

V gene TRBV27 combines with J gene TRBJ2-5; 10 bases fit TRBD1. The CDR3 length is 14 residues. V lost 3 bases to trimming and J lost 7 bases; unmatched junction nucleotides: 5. Germline V gives CDR1 MNHEY, CDR2 SMNVEV (reference sequence). The CDR3 nucleotides read TGTGCCAGCAGTTTTTCGGACAGGGGGGGGACCCAGTACTTC. It is translated as CASSFSDRGGTQYF.

This clonotype was seen just once. The rearrangement links TRBV6-4 to TRBJ2-7; the match to TRBD2 covers 7 bases. The CDR3 runs to 16 residues. In germline, CDR1 is MRHNA, CDR2 SNTAGT. The V segment lost 0 bases and the J segment 2 bases; nucleotides outside the gene matches: 7. As DNA, the CDR3 is TGTGCCAGCAGTGACTCGGCGCGGGGGAGACCCTACGAGCAGTACTTC. Translation gives CASSDSARGRPYEQYF.

This clonotype has just a few counts. The rearrangement links TRBV20-1 to TRBJ2-7; weak D call: TRBD1 (6 bases). Germline V gives CDR1 DFQATT, CDR2 SNEGSKA (reference sequence). The ends were cut back, 5 bases at V and 3 bases at J, with 11 bases in the middle. The CDR3 consists of 12 residues. CDR3 nucleotides: TGCAGTGCTGGCGGACAGTTCTACGAGCAGTACTTC. Translated: CSAGGQFYEQYF.

Of note for this clonotype: The junction departs from the called germline gene at one end, perhaps through a read error. V and J are TRBV27 and TRBJ1-2, with D possibly being TRBD1 (5 bases). CDR1 is MNHEY, CDR2 SMNVEV, per germline (reference sequence). The CDR3 is 15 residues long. This CDR3 reads CASSLFSGGDYGDTF. CDR3 coding DNA: TGTGCCAGCAGTTTATTTAGCGGGGGAGACTATGGCGACACCTTC.

This clonotype was counted many times. The V gene is TRBV29-1, the J gene TRBJ2-5; 8 positions agree with TRBD1. Trimming at V came to 5 bases and at J to 5 bases, leaving 7 bases not matched to a gene. Germline CDR1 is SQVTM and CDR2 is ANQGSEA. The CDR3 runs to 13 residues. The CDR3 region has the DNA TGCAGCGTTCGCGGCAGGGGGCGTGAGACCCAGTACTTC. Translating it yields CSVRGRGRETQYF.

J is TRBJ1-6 and V is TRBV12-3 or TRBV12-4; D not resolved. The CDR3 spans 15 residues. V was trimmed by 2 bases and J by 4 bases, leaving 9 bases between them. CDR3 region: CASSLFPGYNSPLHF. DNA for the CDR3: TGTGCCAGCAGTTTATTCCCCGGTTATAATTCACCCCTCCACTTT.

This clonotype was seen ten or more times. This chain links TRBV6-1 with TRBJ1-2; possibly TRBD1 for D (6 bases). The CDR3 has 13 amino acids. Germline lookup yields CDR1 MNHNS and CDR2 SASEGT. Trimming shortened V by 7 bases and J by 4 bases, and 13 bases separated the two germline ends. This CDR3 reads CASTGALGYGYTF. The CDR3 DNA sequence: TGTGCCAGCACAGGGGCTCTAGGCTATGGCTACACCTTC.

Ten or more counts support this clonotype. The chain has TRBV29-1 and TRBJ1-1; TRBD1 might be the D (5 bases). Per germline, CDR1 SQVTM and CDR2 ANQGSEA. CDR3 length equals 12 residues. Trimming took off 4 bases at V and 4 bases at J, with 10 bases between the two ends. CDR3 bases: TGCAGCGTTGTTGACAGAATCACTGAAGCTTTCTTT. Its translation is CSVVDRITEAFF.

The chain combines TRBV28 with TRBJ1-1, with 7 bases lining up with TRBD1. Germline-derived CDR1 and CDR2 are MDHEN and SYDVKM. CDR3 length equals 17 residues. Trimming took 4 bases from V and 1 from J; bases not matched to a gene: 12. CDR3 in amino acids: CASSSIIRDRANTEAFF. In nucleotides, the CDR3 is TGTGCCAGCAGTTCGATAATCCGGGACAGAGCGAACACTGAAGCTTTCTTT. Full variable domain (missing parts from reference TRBV28 and TRBJ1-1): DVKVTQSSRYLVKRTGEKVFLECVQDMDHENMFWYRQDPGLGLRLIYFSYDVKMKEKGDIPEGYSVSREKKERFSLILESASTNQTSMYLCASSSIIRDRANTEAFFGQGTRLTVV.

This chain links TRBV12-3 or TRBV12-4 with TRBJ1-2, with a possible D match to TRBD1 (6 bases). The CDR3 spans 14 residues. V dropped 6 bases and J dropped 8 bases, with 19 bases sitting between them. The CDR3 sequence: CASSPTLDSLGYTF. The DNA of the CDR3 is TGTGCCAGCAGCCCTACTTTGGACAGCCTCGGCTACACCTTC.

This chain uses TRBV6-5 with TRBJ2-5, with 9 nucleotides matching TRBD1. Unmatched junction bases numbered 13, after V lost 4 bases and J lost 4 bases. The germline gives CDR1 MNHEY, CDR2 SVGAGI. The CDR3 contains 17 residues. The CDR3 DNA follows: TGTGCCAGCAGTTCTATTTCCGCCGGGACAGGGAGAGAGACCCAGTACTTC. Its protein is CASSSISAGTGRETQYF.

This clonotype was detected ten times or more. The chain is built from TRBV3-1 and TRBJ1-6, with D unclear. This CDR3 is 15 amino acids long. The germline gives CDR1 LGHDT, CDR2 YNNKEL (reference sequence). Trimming took off 3 bases at V and 4 bases at J, with 10 bases between the two ends. The CDR3 protein is CASSQAGPYNSPLHF. The CDR3 DNA reads as TGTGCCAGCAGCCAGGCCGGGCCGTATAATTCACCCCTCCACTTT.